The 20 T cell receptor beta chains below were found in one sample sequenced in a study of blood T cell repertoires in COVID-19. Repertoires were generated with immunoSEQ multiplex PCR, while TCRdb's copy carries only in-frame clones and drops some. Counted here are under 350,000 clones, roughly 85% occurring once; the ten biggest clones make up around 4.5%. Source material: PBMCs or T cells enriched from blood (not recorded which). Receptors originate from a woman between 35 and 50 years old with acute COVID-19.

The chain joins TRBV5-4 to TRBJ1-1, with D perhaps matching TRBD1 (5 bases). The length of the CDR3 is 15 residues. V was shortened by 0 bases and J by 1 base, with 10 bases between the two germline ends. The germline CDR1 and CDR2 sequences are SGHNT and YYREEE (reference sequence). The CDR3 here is CASSLAGGGNTEAFF. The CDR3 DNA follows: TGTGCCAGCAGCTTGGCGGGGGGAGGGAACACTGAAGCTTTCTTT.

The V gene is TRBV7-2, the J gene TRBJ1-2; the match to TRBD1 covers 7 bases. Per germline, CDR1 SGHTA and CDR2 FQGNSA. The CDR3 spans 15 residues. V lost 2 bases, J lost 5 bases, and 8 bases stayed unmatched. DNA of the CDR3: TGTGCCAGCAGCTTATTGTTCAGGGGGAATTATGGCTACACCTTC. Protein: CASSLLFRGNYGYTF.

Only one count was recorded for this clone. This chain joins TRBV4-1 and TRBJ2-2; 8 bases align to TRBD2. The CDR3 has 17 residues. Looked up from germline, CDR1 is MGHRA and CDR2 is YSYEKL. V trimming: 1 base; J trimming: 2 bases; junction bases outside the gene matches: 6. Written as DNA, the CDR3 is TGCGCCAGCAGCCAAGTCTTAGCGGGACCCAACACCGGGGAGCTGTTTTTT. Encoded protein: CASSQVLAGPNTGELFF.

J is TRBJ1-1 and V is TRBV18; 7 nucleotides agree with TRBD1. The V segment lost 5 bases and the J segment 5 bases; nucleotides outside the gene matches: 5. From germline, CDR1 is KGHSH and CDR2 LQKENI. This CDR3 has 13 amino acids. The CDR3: CASSETGETEAFF. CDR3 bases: TGTGCCAGCTCAGAAACAGGGGAAACTGAAGCTTTCTTT.

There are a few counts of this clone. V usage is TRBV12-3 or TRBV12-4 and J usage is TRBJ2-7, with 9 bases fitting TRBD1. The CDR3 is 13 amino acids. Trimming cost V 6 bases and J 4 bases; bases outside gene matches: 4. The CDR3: CASSPGQGYEQYF. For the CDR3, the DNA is TGTGCCAGCAGCCCGGGACAGGGATACGAGCAGTACTTC.

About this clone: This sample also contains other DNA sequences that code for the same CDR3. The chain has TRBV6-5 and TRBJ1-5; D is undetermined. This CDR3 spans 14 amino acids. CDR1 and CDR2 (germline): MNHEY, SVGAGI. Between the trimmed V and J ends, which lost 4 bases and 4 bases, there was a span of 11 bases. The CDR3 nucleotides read TGTGCCAGCAGTTCTCAAGGAGCGAATCAGCCCCAGCATTTT. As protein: CASSSQGANQPQHF.

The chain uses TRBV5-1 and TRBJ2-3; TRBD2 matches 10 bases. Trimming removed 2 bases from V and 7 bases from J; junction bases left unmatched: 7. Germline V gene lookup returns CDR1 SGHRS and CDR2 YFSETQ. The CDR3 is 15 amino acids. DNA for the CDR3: TGCGCCAGCAGCTTAGCGGGGGGGCCTGTAAATACGCAGTATTTT. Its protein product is CASSLAGGPVNTQYF.

DNA of the CDR3: TGCAGTGCTACTGACAGGGGGCCGACCAATGAGCAGTTCTTC. Amino acids: CSATDRGPTNEQFF. The chain carries TRBV20-1 and TRBJ2-1, with 10 nucleotides matching TRBD1. Germline V gene lookup returns CDR1 DFQATT and CDR2 SNEGSKA (reference sequence). The V segment lost 4 bases and the J segment 6 bases; nucleotides outside the gene matches: 6. The length of the CDR3 is 14 residues.

CDR3 sequence (DNA): TGTGCCAGCAGGAAGACAGGGTACAGTACCGGGGAGCTGTTTTTT. It codes for CASRKTGYSTGELFF. The V gene is TRBV6-5, the J gene TRBJ2-2; 7 positions match TRBD1. V was clipped by 6 bases and J by 5 bases; unmatched bases: 9. The CDR3 runs to 15 residues. Germline V gene sequence: CDR1 MNHEY, CDR2 SVGAGI.

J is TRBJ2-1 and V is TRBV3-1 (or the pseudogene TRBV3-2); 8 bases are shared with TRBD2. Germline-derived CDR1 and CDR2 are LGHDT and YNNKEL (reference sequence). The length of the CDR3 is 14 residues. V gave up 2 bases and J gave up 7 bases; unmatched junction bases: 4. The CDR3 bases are TGTGCCAGCAGCCAATGGGCTAGCGGGAATGAGCAGTTCTTC. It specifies CASSQWASGNEQFF.

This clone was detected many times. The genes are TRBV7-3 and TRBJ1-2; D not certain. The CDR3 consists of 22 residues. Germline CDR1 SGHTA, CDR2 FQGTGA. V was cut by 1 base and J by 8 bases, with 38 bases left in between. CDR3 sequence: CASSLKREGCRAGLKEVGGYTF. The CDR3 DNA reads TGTGCCAGCAGCTTAAAAAGAGAAGGTTGTCGAGCAGGACTCAAGGAGGTTGGGGGCTACACCTTC. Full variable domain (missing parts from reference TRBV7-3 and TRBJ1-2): GAGVSQTPSNKVTEKGKYVELRCDPISGHTALYWYRQSLGQGPEFLIYFQGTGAADDSGLPNDRFFAVRPEGSVSTLKIQRTERGDSAVYLCASSLKREGCRAGLKEVGGYTFGSGTRLTVV.

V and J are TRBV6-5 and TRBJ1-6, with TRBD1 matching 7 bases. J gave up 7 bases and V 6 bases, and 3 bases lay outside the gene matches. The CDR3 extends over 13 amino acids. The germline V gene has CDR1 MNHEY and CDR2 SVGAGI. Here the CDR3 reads CASSPTGNSPLHF. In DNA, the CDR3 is TGTGCCAGCAGCCCGACAGGGAATTCACCCCTCCACTTT.

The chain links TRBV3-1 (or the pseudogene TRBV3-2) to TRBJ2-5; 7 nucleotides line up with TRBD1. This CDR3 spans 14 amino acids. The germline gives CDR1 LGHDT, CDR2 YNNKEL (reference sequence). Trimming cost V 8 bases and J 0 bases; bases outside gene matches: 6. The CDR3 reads CASSEQGYQETQYF. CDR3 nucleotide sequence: TGTGCCAGCTCAGAACAGGGGTACCAAGAGACCCAGTACTTC.

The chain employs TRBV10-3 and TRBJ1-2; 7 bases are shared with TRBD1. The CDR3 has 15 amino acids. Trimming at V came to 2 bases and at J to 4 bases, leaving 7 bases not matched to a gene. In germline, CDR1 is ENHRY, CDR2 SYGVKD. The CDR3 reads CAISEVAGGTYGYTF. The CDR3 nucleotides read TGTGCCATCAGTGAGGTGGCAGGGGGAACCTATGGCTACACCTTC.

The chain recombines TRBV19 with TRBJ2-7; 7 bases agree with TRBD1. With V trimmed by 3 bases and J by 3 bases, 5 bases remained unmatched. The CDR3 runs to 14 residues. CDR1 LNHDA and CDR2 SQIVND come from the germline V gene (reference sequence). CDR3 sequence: CASSIRAGGYEQYF. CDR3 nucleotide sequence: TGTGCCAGTAGTATCCGGGCAGGGGGCTACGAGCAGTACTTC.

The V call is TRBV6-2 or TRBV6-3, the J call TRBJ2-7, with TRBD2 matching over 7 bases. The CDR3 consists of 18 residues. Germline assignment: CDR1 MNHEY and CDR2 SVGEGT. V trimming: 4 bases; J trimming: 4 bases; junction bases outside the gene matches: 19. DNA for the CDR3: TGTGCCAGCAGTTGGGTAGCGGGCTCAACCGGACGTCGATACGAGCAGTACTTC. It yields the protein CASSWVAGSTGRRYEQYF.

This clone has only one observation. Here the CDR3 reads CASSLPARGGYKTQYF. CDR3 DNA sequence: TGTGCCAGCAGCCTGCCCGCCCGGGGGGGTTATAAGACCCAGTACTTC. The chain employs TRBV5-4 and TRBJ2-5, with 8 bases lining up with TRBD2. V trimming: 4 bases; J trimming: 6 bases; junction bases outside the gene matches: 14. The CDR3 sequence is 16 residues long. Germline V CDR1 and CDR2: SGHNT, YYREEE (reference sequence).

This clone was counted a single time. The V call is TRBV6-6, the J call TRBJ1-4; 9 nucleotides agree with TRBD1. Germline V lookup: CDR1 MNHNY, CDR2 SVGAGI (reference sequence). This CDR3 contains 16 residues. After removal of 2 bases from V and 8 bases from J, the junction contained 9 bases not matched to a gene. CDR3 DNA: TGTGCCAGCAGTTACCCCACGGGACAGGGTAGGGAAAAACTGTTTTTT. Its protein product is CASSYPTGQGREKLFF.

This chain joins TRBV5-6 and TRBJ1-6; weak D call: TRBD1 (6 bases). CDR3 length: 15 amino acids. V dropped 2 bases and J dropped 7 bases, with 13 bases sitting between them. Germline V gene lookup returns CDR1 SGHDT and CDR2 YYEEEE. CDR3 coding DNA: TGTGCCAGCAGCTTCAGGCAGGGGACGAATTCACCCCTCCACTTT. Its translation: CASSFRQGTNSPLHF.

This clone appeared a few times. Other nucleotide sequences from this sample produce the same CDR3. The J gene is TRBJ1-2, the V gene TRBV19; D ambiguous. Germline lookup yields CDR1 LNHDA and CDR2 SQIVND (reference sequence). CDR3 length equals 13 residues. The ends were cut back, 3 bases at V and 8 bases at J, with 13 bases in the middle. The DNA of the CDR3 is TGTGCCAGTAGTATTGGAGGTGGGATAGGCTACACCTTC. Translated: CASSIGGGIGYTF.